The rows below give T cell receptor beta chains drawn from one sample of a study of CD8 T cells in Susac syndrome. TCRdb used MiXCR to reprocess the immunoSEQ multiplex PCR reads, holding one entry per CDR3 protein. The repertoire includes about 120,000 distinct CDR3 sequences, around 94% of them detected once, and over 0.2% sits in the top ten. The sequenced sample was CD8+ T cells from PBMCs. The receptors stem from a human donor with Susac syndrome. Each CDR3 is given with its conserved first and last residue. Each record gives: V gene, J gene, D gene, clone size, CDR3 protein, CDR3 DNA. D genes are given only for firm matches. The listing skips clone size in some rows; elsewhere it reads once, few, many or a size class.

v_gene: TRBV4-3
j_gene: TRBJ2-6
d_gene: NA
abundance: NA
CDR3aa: CASSQPEANVLTF
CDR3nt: TGCGCCAGCAGCCAGCCCGAGGCCAACGTCCTGACTTTC

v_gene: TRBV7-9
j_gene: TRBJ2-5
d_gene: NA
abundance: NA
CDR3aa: CASSPRRSTQETQYF
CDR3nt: TGTGCCAGCAGCCCCCGGAGGTCGACTCAAGAGACCCAGTACTTC

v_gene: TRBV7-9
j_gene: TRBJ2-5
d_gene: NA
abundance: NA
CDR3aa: CASSGSSWEETQYF
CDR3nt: TGTGCCAGCAGCGGATCTAGCTGGGAAGAGACCCAGTACTTC

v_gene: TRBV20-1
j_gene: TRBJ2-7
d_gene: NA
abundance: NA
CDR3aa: CSASLRYEQYF
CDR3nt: TGCAGTGCTTCCCTCCGGTACGAGCAGTACTTC

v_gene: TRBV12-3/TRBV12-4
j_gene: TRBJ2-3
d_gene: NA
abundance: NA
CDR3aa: CAIPFGGSRTDTQYF
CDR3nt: TGTGCCATCCCATTTGGGGGGTCGAGGACAGATACGCAGTATTTT

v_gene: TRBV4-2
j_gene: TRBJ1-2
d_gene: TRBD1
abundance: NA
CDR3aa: CASSPGQGTSRYGYTF
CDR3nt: TGTGCCAGCAGCCCAGGACAGGGGACGTCAAGGTATGGCTACACCTTC

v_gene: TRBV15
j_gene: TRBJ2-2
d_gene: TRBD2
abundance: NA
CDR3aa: CATSRDREAGELFF
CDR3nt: TGTGCCACCAGCAGAGATCGGGAGGCCGGGGAGCTGTTTTTT

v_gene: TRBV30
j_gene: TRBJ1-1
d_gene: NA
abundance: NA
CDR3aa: CAWRGSWNTEAFF
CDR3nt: TGTGCCTGGAGGGGCAGTTGGAACACTGAAGCTTTCTTT

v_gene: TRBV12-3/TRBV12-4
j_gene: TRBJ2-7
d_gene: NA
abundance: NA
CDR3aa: CASSDTNPYEQYF
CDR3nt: TGTGCCAGCAGTGACACGAACCCCTACGAGCAGTACTTC

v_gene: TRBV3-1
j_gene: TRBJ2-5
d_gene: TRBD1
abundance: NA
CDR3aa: CASSQGQGAVETQYF
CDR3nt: TGTGCCAGCAGCCAAGGGCAGGGGGCTGTAGAGACCCAGTACTTC

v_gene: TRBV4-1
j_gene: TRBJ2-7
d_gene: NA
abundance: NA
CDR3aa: CASSRTAGYEQYF
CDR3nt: TGCGCCAGCAGCCGAACAGCGGGCTACGAGCAGTACTTC

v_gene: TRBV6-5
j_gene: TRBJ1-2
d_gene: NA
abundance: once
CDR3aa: CASSSLTTEHGYTF
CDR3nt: TGTGCCAGCAGTTCCCTAACGACAGAACATGGCTACACCTTC

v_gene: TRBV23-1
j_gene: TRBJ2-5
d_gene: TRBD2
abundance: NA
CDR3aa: CASRKREGQETQYF
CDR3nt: TGCGCCTCACGGAAGCGGGAGGGCCAAGAGACCCAGTACTTC

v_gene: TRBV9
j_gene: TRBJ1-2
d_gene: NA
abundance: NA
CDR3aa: CASSVDSRPDPVNYGYTF
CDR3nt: TGTGCCAGCAGCGTAGATTCCAGGCCTGATCCCGTTAACTATGGCTACACCTTC

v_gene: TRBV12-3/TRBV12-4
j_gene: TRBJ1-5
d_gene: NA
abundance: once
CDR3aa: CASSLVGGQPQHF
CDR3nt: TGTGCCAGCAGTTTAGTGGGTGGTCAGCCCCAGCATTTT

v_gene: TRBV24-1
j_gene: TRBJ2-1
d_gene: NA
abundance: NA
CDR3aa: CATSPGPGSYNEQFF
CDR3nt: TGTGCCACCAGTCCAGGGCCGGGCTCCTACAATGAGCAGTTCTTC

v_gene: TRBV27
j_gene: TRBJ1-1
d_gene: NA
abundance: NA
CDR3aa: CASSLGISGDTEAFF
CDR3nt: TGTGCCAGCAGTTTAGGGATCTCGGGGGACACTGAAGCTTTCTTT

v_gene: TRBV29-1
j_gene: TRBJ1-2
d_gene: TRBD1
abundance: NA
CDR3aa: CSAGATGFGYTF
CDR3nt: TGCAGCGCCGGGGCGACAGGGTTTGGCTACACCTTC

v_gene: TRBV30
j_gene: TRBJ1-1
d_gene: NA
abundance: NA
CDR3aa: CAWMGFGNTEAFF
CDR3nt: TGTGCCTGGATGGGGTTCGGGAACACTGAAGCTTTCTTT

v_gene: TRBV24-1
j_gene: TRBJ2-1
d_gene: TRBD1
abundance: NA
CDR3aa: CATQGQGAEYYNEQFF
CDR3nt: TGTGCCACCCAAGGACAGGGGGCTGAATACTACAATGAGCAGTTCTTC

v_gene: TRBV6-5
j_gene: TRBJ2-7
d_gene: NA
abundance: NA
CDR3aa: CASSYHGSYEQYF
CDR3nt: TGTGCCAGCAGTTACCACGGTTCCTACGAGCAGTACTTC

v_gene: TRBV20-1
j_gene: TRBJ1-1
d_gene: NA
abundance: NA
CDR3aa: CSASGRPENTEAFF
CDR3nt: TGCAGTGCCTCGGGGCGACCCGAGAACACTGAAGCTTTCTTT

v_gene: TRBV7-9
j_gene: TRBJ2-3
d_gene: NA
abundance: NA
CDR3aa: CASSLVRAATDTQYF
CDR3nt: TGTGCCAGCAGCTTGGTCAGGGCGGCCACAGATACGCAGTATTTT

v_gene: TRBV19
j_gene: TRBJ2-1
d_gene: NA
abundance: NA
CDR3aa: CASSRWLEWSDEQFF
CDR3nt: TGTGCCAGTAGTAGGTGGCTAGAGTGGAGCGATGAGCAGTTCTTC

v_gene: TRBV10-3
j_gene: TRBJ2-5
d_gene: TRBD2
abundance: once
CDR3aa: CAISVGTTQETQYF
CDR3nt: TGTGCCATCAGTGTGGGGACTACTCAAGAGACCCAGTACTTC

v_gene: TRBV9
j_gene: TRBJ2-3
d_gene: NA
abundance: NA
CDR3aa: CASSVGTNTDTQYF
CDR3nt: TGTGCCAGCAGCGTAGGGACGAATACAGATACGCAGTATTTT

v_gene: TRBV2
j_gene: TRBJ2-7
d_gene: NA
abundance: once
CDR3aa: CASIDRRTYEQYF
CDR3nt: TGTGCCAGCATCGACAGGCGTACCTACGAGCAGTACTTC

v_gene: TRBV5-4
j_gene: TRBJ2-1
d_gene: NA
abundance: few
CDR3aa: CASRNRGGEQFF
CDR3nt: TGTGCCAGCAGGAACAGGGGAGGGGAGCAGTTCTTC

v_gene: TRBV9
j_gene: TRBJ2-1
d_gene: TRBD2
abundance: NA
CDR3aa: CASSGSPGLAGQSYNEQFF
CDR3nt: TGTGCCAGCAGCGGAAGCCCGGGACTAGCGGGACAATCCTACAATGAGCAGTTCTTC

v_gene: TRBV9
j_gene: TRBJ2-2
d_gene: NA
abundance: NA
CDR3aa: CASSEPENTNTGELFF
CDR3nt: TGTGCCAGCAGCGAACCAGAGAACACGAACACCGGGGAGCTGTTTTTT

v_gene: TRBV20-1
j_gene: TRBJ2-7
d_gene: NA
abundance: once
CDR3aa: CSARPTHPNEQYF
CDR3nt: TGCAGTGCTAGACCGACCCACCCCAACGAGCAGTACTTC

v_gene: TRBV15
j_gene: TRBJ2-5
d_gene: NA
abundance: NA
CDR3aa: CATSRDWQETQYF
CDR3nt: TGTGCCACCAGCAGAGATTGGCAAGAGACCCAGTACTTC

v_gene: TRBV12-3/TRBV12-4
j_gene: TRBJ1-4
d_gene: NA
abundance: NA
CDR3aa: CASSLQSTNEKLFF
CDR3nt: TGTGCCAGCAGTTTGCAGTCTACTAATGAAAAACTGTTTTTT

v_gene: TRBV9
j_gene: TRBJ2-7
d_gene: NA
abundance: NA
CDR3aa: CASSPRGERTYEQYF
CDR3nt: TGTGCCAGCAGCCCCAGGGGTGAGCGCACCTACGAGCAGTACTTC

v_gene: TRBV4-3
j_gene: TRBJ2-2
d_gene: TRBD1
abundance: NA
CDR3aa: CASSPDRGNTGELFF
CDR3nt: TGCGCCAGCAGCCCCGACAGGGGGAACACCGGGGAGCTGTTTTTT

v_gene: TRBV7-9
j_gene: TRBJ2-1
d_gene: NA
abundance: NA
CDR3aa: CASTAQGHHNEQFF
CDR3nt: TGTGCCAGCACCGCCCAGGGCCATCACAATGAGCAGTTCTTC

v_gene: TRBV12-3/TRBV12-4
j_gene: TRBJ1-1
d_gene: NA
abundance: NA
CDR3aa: CASGLQTYTEAFF
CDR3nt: TGTGCCAGCGGCCTGCAGACCTACACTGAAGCTTTCTTT

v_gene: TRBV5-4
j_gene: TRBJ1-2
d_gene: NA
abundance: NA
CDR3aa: CASSFRDNYGYTF
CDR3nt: TGTGCCAGCAGCTTCCGGGATAACTATGGCTACACCTTC

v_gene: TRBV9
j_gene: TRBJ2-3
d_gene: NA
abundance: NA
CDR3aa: CASSALEGGGDTQYF
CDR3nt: TGTGCCAGCAGCGCTCTTGAAGGAGGAGGGGATACGCAGTATTTT

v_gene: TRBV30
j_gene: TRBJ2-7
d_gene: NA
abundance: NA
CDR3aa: CAWSPPGDEQYF
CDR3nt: TGTGCCTGGAGTCCCCCCGGGGACGAGCAGTACTTC

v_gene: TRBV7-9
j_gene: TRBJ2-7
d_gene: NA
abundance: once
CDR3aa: CASSSPDGSYEQYF
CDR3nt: TGTGCCAGCAGCTCACCGGACGGTTCCTACGAGCAGTACTTC